The sequence of this TCR beta chain was determined in a study of cytomegalovirus exposure and HLA in healthy donors. Overall study context: Roughly 80% of some 390 genotyped donors fell in the Caucasian-associated ancestry cluster.

Germline V CDR1 and CDR2: SGHRS, YFSETQ. CDR3 size: 12 residues. Trimming removed 4 bases from V and 8 bases from J; junction bases left unmatched: 5. Study results and caveats: The study put some 160 TCR beta chains on its list as cytomegalovirus-associated. V segments that were indistinguishable, TRBV6-2 and TRBV6-3 among them, were omitted from analysis. Earlier analysis yielded a pattern in which most TCR beta V segments were productive about 90% or about 30% of the time.

PCR used 60 Vbeta primers and 13 Jbeta primers. Repertoires were generated with immunoSEQ multiplex PCR, while TCRdb's copy carries only in-frame clones and drops some. The sample includes about 180,000 clones, 76% of them seen just once. Comment on this clone: The antigen remains unidentified.

Sequencing used PBMCs. J is TRBJ1-2 and V is TRBV5-1, with TRBD1 identical over 7 bases. This TCR was sampled from a man younger than 30 in good health and CMV-seronegative. This CDR3 is CASSPQGGGYTF. The DNA of the CDR3 is TGCGCCAGCAGCCCTCAGGGGGGCGGCTACACCTTC.